A selection of T cell receptor beta chains follows, all from one sample in a study of shared clonotypes between healthy human individuals. Using immunoSEQ multiplex PCR, the repertoire was profiled, and TCRdb retains in-frame clones only, with some absent. Here the sample spans under 600,000 clones, approximately 95% being singletons. Sequenced sample: naive CD4+ T cells sorted from blood. These receptors originate from a woman in her 30s in good health. CDR3s include the opening cysteine and the closing phenylalanine or tryptophan. A D gene is named only where the DNA matches it firmly. Not every row has a clone size; where given, it reads once, few, many or a size class.

>TRBV6-6|TRBJ2-3|TRBD2|-
CASRDSGRRADTQYF
TGTGCCAGCAGAGATAGCGGGAGGCGGGCAGATACGCAGTATTTT
>TRBV6-5|TRBJ2-7|-|-
CASSYSASQPYEQYF
TGTGCCAGCAGTTACTCGGCAAGCCAACCCTACGAGCAGTACTTC
>TRBV28|TRBJ1-5|-|-
CASIRDGNQPQHF
TGTGCCAGCATCAGGGATGGCAATCAGCCCCAGCATTTT
>TRBV9|TRBJ2-7|TRBD2|once
CASSVGGGASHEQYF
TGTGCCAGCAGCGTAGGGGGGGGAGCATCCCACGAGCAGTACTTC
>TRBV5-1|TRBJ2-7|-|-
CASSLGQSYYEQYF
TGCGCCAGCAGCTTGGGGCAGAGTTACTACGAGCAGTACTTC
>TRBV2|TRBJ2-7|TRBD1|once
CASSGQGPGGEQYF
TGTGCCAGCAGCGGACAGGGGCCTGGTGGCGAGCAGTACTTC
>TRBV18|TRBJ2-6|-|-
CASSPTGSGANVLTF
TGTGCCAGCTCACCGACAGGCTCTGGGGCCAACGTCCTGACTTTC
>TRBV7-8|TRBJ1-5|-|-
CASSLEGNNQPQHF
TGTGCCAGCAGCTTAGAAGGGAACAATCAGCCCCAGCATTTT
>TRBV4-2|TRBJ1-4|-|-
CASSQDRGEKLFF
TGTGCCAGCAGCCAAGATCGAGGTGAAAAACTGTTTTTT
>TRBV6-1|TRBJ1-1|-|-
CASSERKGSF
TGTGCCAGCAGTGAACGTAAGGGCTCCTTT
>TRBV7-9|TRBJ2-7|TRBD1|-
CASSPRGGQGPYEQYF
TGTGCCAGCAGTCCGCGGGGAGGACAGGGCCCCTACGAGCAGTACTTC
>TRBV11-2|TRBJ1-2|-|-
CASSSPREPYGYTF
TGTGCCAGCAGCTCGCCCCGGGAGCCCTATGGCTACACCTTC
>TRBV6-5|TRBJ2-1|-|-
CASSPRGNNEQFF
TGTGCCAGCAGTCCGAGGGGGAACAATGAGCAGTTCTTC
>TRBV6-1|TRBJ1-3|-|-
CASSPGQNSGNTIYF
TGTGCCAGCAGCCCTGGACAGAACTCTGGAAACACCATATATTTT
>TRBV7-2|TRBJ2-7|TRBD2|-
CASSLAGLATYEQYF
TGTGCCAGCAGCTTAGCTGGACTAGCGACCTACGAGCAGTACTTC
>TRBV2|TRBJ2-7|TRBD2|-
CASMRGTSVYEQYF
TGTGCCAGCATGAGGGGGACTAGCGTCTACGAGCAGTACTTC
>TRBV7-2|TRBJ1-2|TRBD1|-
CASRVRGQSYGYTF
TGTGCCAGCAGAGTCCGGGGACAGAGCTATGGCTACACCTTC
>TRBV11-3|TRBJ2-2|TRBD2|-
CASSLGLANTGELFF
TGTGCCAGCAGCTTAGGACTAGCTAACACCGGGGAGCTGTTTTTT
>TRBV5-1|TRBJ2-7|-|-
CASSSPGQSYEQYF
TGCGCCAGCAGCTCGCCTGGCCAGTCCTACGAGCAGTACTTC
>TRBV7-9|TRBJ1-4|-|-
CASSLGSAGREKLFF
TGTGCCAGCAGCTTAGGCTCGGCAGGGAGGGAAAAACTGTTTTTT
>TRBV7-9|TRBJ2-2|-|-
CASSLAGATGELFF
TGTGCCAGCAGCTTAGCAGGAGCCACCGGGGAGCTGTTTTTT
>TRBV7-9|TRBJ1-4|-|-
CASSLGGSGGNEKLFF
TGTGCCAGCAGCTTAGGGGGATCTGGGGGTAATGAAAAACTGTTTTTT
>TRBV5-4|TRBJ2-7|TRBD1|-
CASAIIGTGAYEQYF
TGTGCCAGCGCCATCATCGGGACAGGGGCCTACGAGCAGTACTTC
>TRBV5-1|TRBJ2-6|-|-
CASSLAGTGANVLTF
TGCGCCAGCAGCTTGGCAGGAACTGGGGCCAACGTCCTGACTTTC
>TRBV28|TRBJ2-7|-|-
CASTESYEQYF
TGTGCCAGCACGGAGAGCTACGAGCAGTACTTC
>TRBV7-3|TRBJ2-3|-|-
CASSALDGTDTQYF
TGTGCCAGCAGCGCCTTGGACGGCACAGATACGCAGTATTTT
>TRBV18|TRBJ2-5|TRBD1|-
CASSPPDRKETQYF
TGTGCCAGCTCACCACCGGACAGGAAAGAGACCCAGTACTTC
>TRBV25-1|TRBJ2-7|-|-
CASSELGARAEQYF
TGTGCCAGCAGTGAATTAGGGGCCCGGGCCGAGCAGTACTTC
>TRBV28|TRBJ2-7|TRBD1|-
CASSLWTGGGEQYF
TGTGCCAGCAGTTTGTGGACAGGGGGCGGCGAGCAGTACTTC
>TRBV15|TRBJ1-1|-|-
CATSRDGDGSPNTEAFF
TGTGCCACCAGCAGAGATGGGGACGGATCCCCGAACACTGAAGCTTTCTTT
>TRBV14|TRBJ1-1|-|-
CASSQVAGAEAFF
TGTGCCAGCAGCCAAGTAGCTGGAGCTGAAGCTTTCTTT
>TRBV5-4|TRBJ2-7|TRBD1|-
CASSFGGDRGGYEQYF
TGTGCCAGCAGCTTCGGGGGGGACAGGGGAGGGTATGAGCAGTACTTC
>TRBV14|TRBJ2-2|-|-
CASSLVAGELFF
TGTGCCAGCAGCCTGGTGGCCGGGGAGCTGTTTTTT
>TRBV7-2|TRBJ1-5|-|-
CASSPTGHAFQPQHF
TGTGCCAGCAGCCCTACGGGACACGCCTTTCAGCCCCAGCATTTT
>TRBV4-1|TRBJ1-2|-|-
CASSQITRTVWIYGYTF
TGCGCCAGCAGCCAAATCACACGGACAGTATGGATCTATGGCTACACCTTC
>TRBV18|TRBJ1-5|-|-
CASSLRGDQPQHF
TGTGCCAGCTCATTAAGGGGCGATCAGCCCCAGCATTTT
>TRBV2|TRBJ1-1|-|-
CASTRRGGGTHGDTEAFF
TGTGCCAGCACTAGAAGGGGAGGGGGGACCCATGGCGACACTGAAGCTTTCTTT
>TRBV7-9|TRBJ2-7|TRBD2|-
CASSPSGSSYEQYF
TGTGCCAGCAGCCCTAGCGGGAGTAGCTACGAGCAGTACTTC
>TRBV5-1|TRBJ1-5|TRBD1|few
CASSEGQEDQPQHF
TGCGCCAGCAGCGAGGGACAGGAGGATCAGCCCCAGCATTTT
>TRBV7-3|TRBJ2-7|-|-
CASSLISVKRHQTYEQYF
TGTGCCAGCAGCTTAATTTCTGTCAAGCGTCATCAAACCTACGAGCAGTACTTC
>TRBV5-1|TRBJ2-1|-|-
CASSPTFFASVNEQFF
TGCGCCAGCAGCCCCACCTTCTTCGCATCCGTGAATGAGCAGTTCTTC
>TRBV5-1|TRBJ2-3|-|-
CASSPPSPDTQYF
TGCGCCAGCAGCCCCCCTTCCCCAGATACGCAGTATTTT
>TRBV6-5|TRBJ2-3|-|-
CASSYSGSSDTQYF
TGTGCCAGCAGCTATTCCGGGTCTTCAGATACGCAGTATTTT
>TRBV19|TRBJ1-3|-|-
CASSGGGAGGNTIYF
TGTGCCAGTAGTGGGGGGGGCGCCGGCGGAAACACCATATATTTT
>TRBV10-1|TRBJ1-5|-|once
CASSANSNQPQHF
TGCGCCAGCAGTGCAAACAGCAATCAGCCCCAGCATTTT
>TRBV28|TRBJ1-2|TRBD1|-
CASLGGGGAGYGYTF
TGTGCCAGCCTCGGGGGAGGGGGCGCTGGCTATGGCTACACCTTC
>TRBV4-1|TRBJ1-2|-|-
CASSQWDTGYTF
TGCGCCAGCAGCCAATGGGACACTGGCTACACCTTC
>TRBV11-2|TRBJ2-7|-|-
CASSFRDGHFEQYF
TGTGCCAGCAGCTTTCGAGACGGGCATTTTGAGCAGTACTTC
>TRBV5-1|TRBJ2-3|TRBD2|-
CASSPGLAGTDTQYF
TGCGCCAGCAGCCCGGGACTAGCGGGAACAGATACGCAGTATTTT
>TRBV6-5|TRBJ2-1|TRBD1|-
CASSQDRGPYNEQFF
TGTGCCAGCAGCCAGGACAGGGGGCCTTACAATGAGCAGTTCTTC
>TRBV9|TRBJ1-2|-|-
CASSGRVLGNYGYTF
TGTGCCAGCAGCGGGAGGGTCCTGGGCAACTATGGCTACACCTTC
>TRBV28|TRBJ1-5|TRBD1|-
CASSLRGRGLGGGNQPQHF
TGTGCCAGCAGTCTAAGGGGCAGGGGGCTAGGCGGTGGCAATCAGCCCCAGCATTTT
>TRBV6-1|TRBJ2-7|-|-
CASSAWGLGSF
-
>TRBV7-6|TRBJ1-1|-|-
CASSLGGREDTEAFF
TGTGCCAGCAGCTTAGGGGGGCGGGAGGACACTGAAGCTTTCTTT
>TRBV29-1|TRBJ2-1|-|-
CSVGTAYNEQFF
TGCAGCGTTGGGACAGCATACAATGAGCAGTTCTTC
>TRBV11-2|TRBJ2-1|TRBD2|-
CASSGRLAGLSEQFF
TGTGCCAGCAGCGGTAGACTAGCGGGATTGAGTGAGCAGTTCTTC
>TRBV18|TRBJ2-3|-|-
CASSREEGPGTDTQYF
TGTGCCAGCTCACGAGAGGAGGGGCCTGGCACAGATACGCAGTATTTT
>TRBV6-1|TRBJ1-2|-|-
CASSRKGLLGYTF
TGTGCCAGCAGTCGGAAGGGTTTGCTTGGCTACACCTTC
>TRBV21-1|TRBJ2-3|-|-
CASSKWDRVHTQYF
TGTGCCAGCAGCAAATGGGACCGTGTGCATACGCAGTATTTT